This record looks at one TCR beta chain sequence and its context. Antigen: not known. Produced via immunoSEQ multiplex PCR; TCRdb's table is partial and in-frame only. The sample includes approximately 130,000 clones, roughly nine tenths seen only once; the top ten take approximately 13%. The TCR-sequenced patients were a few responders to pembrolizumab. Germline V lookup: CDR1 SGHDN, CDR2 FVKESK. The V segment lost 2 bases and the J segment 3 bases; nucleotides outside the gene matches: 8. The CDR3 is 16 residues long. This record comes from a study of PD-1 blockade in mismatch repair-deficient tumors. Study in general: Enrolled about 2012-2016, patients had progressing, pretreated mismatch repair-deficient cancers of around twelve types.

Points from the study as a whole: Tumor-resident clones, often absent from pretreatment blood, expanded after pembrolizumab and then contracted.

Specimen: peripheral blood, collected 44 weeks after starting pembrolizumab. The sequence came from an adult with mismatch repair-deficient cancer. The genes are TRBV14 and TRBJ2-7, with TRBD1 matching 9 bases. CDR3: CASSQLPGQGDYEQYF. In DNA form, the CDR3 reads TGTGCCAGCAGCCAACTGCCGGGACAGGGTGACTACGAGCAGTACTTC.